These T cell receptor beta chains were read from a single sample in a study of OX40 agonist ivuxolimab in advanced cancers. The table came from immunoSEQ multiplex PCR; TCRdb's copy has only in-frame clones and leaves some out. The sample holds roughly 32,000 clones, 80% to 85% seen once. The starting material was CD4+ or CD8+ T cells sorted from blood, obtained in a trial of the OX40 agonist ivuxolimab. Every receptor here comes from an adult with an advanced solid tumor such as melanoma, head and neck, liver or kidney cancer. Each CDR3 is given with its conserved first and last residue. Each record gives: clone size, D gene, J gene, V gene, CDR3 DNA, CDR3 protein. D genes are given only for firm matches. Not every row has a clone size; where given, it reads once, few, many or a size class.

. | . | TRBJ2-2 | TRBV5-6 | TGTGCCAGCAGCTTGTTCCCCGGGGAGCTGTTTTTT | CASSLFPGELFF
few | TRBD2 | TRBJ2-7 | TRBV18 | TGTGCCAGCTCACCGGGACTAGCGGGAAGTCAGGGCTACGAGCAGTACTTC | CASSPGLAGSQGYEQYF
. | TRBD1 | TRBJ2-2 | TRBV12-5 | TGTGCTAGTGGACTCCGACAGGGGGCCTTCGGGGAGCTGTTTTTT | CASGLRQGAFGELFF
. | TRBD2 | TRBJ2-7 | TRBV11-2 | TGTGCCAGCAGCTTAGTGGGTAGCGGGAGGAATCTCTCCTACGAGCAGTACTTC | CASSLVGSGRNLSYEQYF
. | . | TRBJ2-3 | TRBV6-5 | TGTGCCAGCAGTTACCGCCTCTCCACAGATACGCAGTATTTT | CASSYRLSTDTQYF
. | TRBD1 | TRBJ1-6 | TRBV7-8 | TGTGCCAGCAGCCTCCGGACAGGGAGTAAGGGGTCCTATAATTCACCCCTCCACTTT | CASSLRTGSKGSYNSPLHF
. | TRBD1 | TRBJ2-7 | TRBV5-1 | TGCGCCAGCAGCCTAGGACAGGCCCCCTACGAGCAGTACTTC | CASSLGQAPYEQYF
. | . | TRBJ2-6 | TRBV11-2 | TGTGCCAGCAGCTTTCAGGCGGTTGACTCTGGGGCCAACGTCCTGACTTTC | CASSFQAVDSGANVLTF
. | . | TRBJ2-7 | TRBV7-2 | TGTGCCAGCAGCTTAGAAGGGCAGAGTTGGTACTTC | CASSLEGQSWYF
. | . | TRBJ2-3 | TRBV5-6 | TGTGCCAGCAGCTTTACGGGGATAGAGGTAACGCAGTATTTT | CASSFTGIEVTQYF
few | TRBD1 | TRBJ1-5 | TRBV10-3 | TGTGCCATCAGTGAGGCAGGGGGAGTCAATCAGCCCCAGCATTTT | CAISEAGGVNQPQHF
few | . | TRBJ2-1 | TRBV5-4 | TGTGCCAGCAGCTTGGAATCCGCGTTTGAGCAGTTCTTC | CASSLESAFEQFF
. | TRBD2 | TRBJ2-6 | TRBV7-8 | TGTGCCAGCAGCGTATCGGGGGGGGGCACCCGCTCTGGGGCCAACGTCCTGACTTTC | CASSVSGGGTRSGANVLTF
. | . | TRBJ2-1 | TRBV10-2 | TGCGCCAGCAGTGAGGGACTACCCTACAATGAGCAGTTCTTC | CASSEGLPYNEQFF
once | . | TRBJ1-6 | TRBV6-6 | TGTGCCAGCAGTTATTTAGGAGGGGGGAATTCACCCCTCCACTTT | CASSYLGGGNSPLHF
. | . | TRBJ2-7 | TRBV7-9 | TGTGCCAGCAGCTTAGCGCAAGGACAGAGCTCCTACGAGCAGTACTTC | CASSLAQGQSSYEQYF
. | . | TRBJ1-6 | TRBV5-4 | TGTGCCAGCAGCTTCGGGGGGTATCCCGCGGGGAGTTCACCCCTCCACTTT | CASSFGGYPAGSSPLHF
. | . | TRBJ1-4 | TRBV28 | TGTGCCAGCAGAAGGCCGGGACGCCCGGGCGAAAAACTGTTTTTT | CASRRPGRPGEKLFF
. | TRBD2 | TRBJ2-1 | TRBV14 | TGTGCCAGCAGCCCTAATCCTGCGGGGGGATACAATGAGCAGTTCTTC | CASSPNPAGGYNEQFF
. | . | TRBJ1-3 | TRBV10-1 | TGCGCCAGCAGTGAGTCGCCGGACTCTGGAAACACCATATATTTT | CASSESPDSGNTIYF
. | . | TRBJ2-5 | TRBV7-7 | TGTGCTAGCAGCTATAGCGGAGAAGAGACCCAGTACTTC | CASSYSGEETQYF
. | TRBD1 | TRBJ2-2 | TRBV19 | TGTGCCAGTAGTATTAGGACAGGGGGCTTTGACACCGGGGAGCTGTTTTTT | CASSIRTGGFDTGELFF
once | TRBD2 | TRBJ2-3 | TRBV30 | TGTGCCTGGGTTCTGAACGGACTAGCGGGAGTTCCGCAGTATTTT | CAWVLNGLAGVPQYF
. | TRBD1 | TRBJ1-6 | TRBV7-3 | TGTGCCAGCAGCTTGACTACAGGGGGCTCTTCACCCCTCCACTTT | CASSLTTGGSSPLHF
. | . | TRBJ1-4 | TRBV5-5 | TGTGCCAGCAGCCGGGAGCCACCGTGGGGATGGGGAAAACTGTTTTTT | CASSREPPWGWGKLFF
. | TRBD1 | TRBJ1-1 | TRBV30 | TGTGCCTGGACCACAGGGGGAAGTGAAGCTTTCTTT | CAWTTGGSEAFF
. | TRBD1 | TRBJ2-7 | TRBV5-1 | TGCGCCAGCAGCTCCCTGACAGGGCCCTACGAGCAGTACTTC | CASSSLTGPYEQYF
. | . | TRBJ2-1 | TRBV27 | TGTGCCAGCAGTCCACGGGTCGATGTCTACAATGAGCAGTTCTTC | CASSPRVDVYNEQFF
. | TRBD1 | TRBJ1-6 | TRBV28 | TGTGCCAGCAGGACAGGGGTAAATAATTCACCCCTCCACTTT | CASRTGVNNSPLHF
few | . | TRBJ2-2 | TRBV10-2 | TGCGCCAGCAGACCACAAGAAACCGGGGAGCTGTTTTTT | CASRPQETGELFF
. | TRBD2 | TRBJ2-1 | TRBV19 | TGTGCCAGTACACCGGGACTAGCGGGAGGAGGGGAGCAGTTCTTC | CASTPGLAGGGEQFF
. | TRBD2 | TRBJ2-2 | TRBV5-1 | TGCGCCAGCAGCGAGGGACTAATAGAGCTGTTTTTT | CASSEGLIELFF
. | TRBD1 | TRBJ1-5 | TRBV6-1 | TGTGCCAGTACGGAAACAGGGGGCCCTGGGCAGCCCCAGCATTTT | CASTETGGPGQPQHF
. | . | TRBJ2-5 | TRBV7-2 | TGTGCCAGCAGCTTGATACCAGGGGAGACCCAGTACTTC | CASSLIPGETQYF
. | . | TRBJ2-7 | TRBV6-5 | TGTGCCAGCAGACAGGGTCCCTACGAGCAGTACTTC | CASRQGPYEQYF
. | TRBD2 | TRBJ2-1 | TRBV6-1 | TGTGCCAGCAGTGAATCTAGCGGCACCTACAATGAGCAGTTCTTC | CASSESSGTYNEQFF
. | . | TRBJ2-1 | TRBV6-5 | TGTGCCAGCAGGGCCTACAATGAGCAGTTCTTC | CASRAYNEQFF
once | . | TRBJ1-2 | TRBV19 | TGTGCCAGCACTTGGGGGAATAACTATGGCTACACCTTC | CASTWGNNYGYTF
. | TRBD1 | TRBJ2-3 | TRBV27 | TGTGCCAGCAGTCTACAGGGGTCAGATACGCAGTATTTT | CASSLQGSDTQYF
. | . | TRBJ1-2 | TRBV19 | TGTGCCAGTAGGGGAGAGGGACAAGAAAAGTATAACTATGGCTACACCTTC | CASRGEGQEKYNYGYTF
once | TRBD2 | TRBJ2-5 | TRBV18 | TGTGCCAGCTCACCACCGGGACTAGCTGGTAGAGAGACCCAGTACTTC | CASSPPGLAGRETQYF
. | TRBD2 | TRBJ2-3 | TRBV7-8 | TGTGCCAGCAGCTTAACGACTAGCGGGGGAGCCCGGGGGACGCAGTATTTT | CASSLTTSGGARGTQYF
. | . | TRBJ1-4 | TRBV4-1 | TGCGCCAGCAGCTATAGAGGGACAACTAATGAAAAACTGTTTTTT | CASSYRGTTNEKLFF
. | TRBD1 | TRBJ1-1 | TRBV28 | TGTGCCACCTATTCCTTTGGGACAGGGACGAACACTGAAGCTTTCTTT | CATYSFGTGTNTEAFF
. | TRBD1 | TRBJ1-1 | TRBV7-9 | TGTGCCAGCAGCATAACCGGGACAGGGGGCTCTGAAGCTTTCTTT | CASSITGTGGSEAFF
. | . | TRBJ2-2 | TRBV5-1 | TGCGCCAGCAGCCCAGCGGCCACGAACACCGGGGAGCTGTTTTTT | CASSPAATNTGELFF
. | . | TRBJ2-3 | TRBV5-6 | TGTGCCAGCAGCTCGAGGTCAGGGTGGACAGATACGCAGTATTTT | CASSSRSGWTDTQYF
once | TRBD1 | TRBJ2-2 | TRBV9 | TGTGCCAGCAGCGTATCCGGGACAGGTAGCACCGGGGAGCTGTTTTTT | CASSVSGTGSTGELFF
once | . | TRBJ2-2 | TRBV7-2 | TGTGCCAGCAGCCCTGACTCGACCGGGGAGCTGTTTTTT | CASSPDSTGELFF
. | . | TRBJ1-3 | TRBV6-6 | TGTGCCAGCAGTTACGAGGGAACACCTGGAAACACCATATATTTT | CASSYEGTPGNTIYF
. | . | TRBJ1-1 | TRBV19 | TGTGCCAGTAGTATAAAGAGGAACACTGAAGCTTTCTTT | CASSIKRNTEAFF
few | . | TRBJ1-2 | TRBV28 | TGTGCCGCCCGACCCGCTTCTAACTATGGCTACACCTTC | CAARPASNYGYTF
medium-sized | . | TRBJ1-6 | TRBV28 | TGTGCCAGCAGTTTAACATCTGGGGGTAATTCACCCCTCCACTTT | CASSLTSGGNSPLHF
. | . | TRBJ2-3 | TRBV7-2 | TGTGCCAGCAGCCGCTCGCCCGGGCTGAGCACAGATACGCAGTATTTT | CASSRSPGLSTDTQYF
. | . | TRBJ2-4 | TRBV4-3 | TGCGCCAGCAGCCAAGGAGACTGGCTAGCCAAAAACATTCAGTACTTC | CASSQGDWLAKNIQYF
. | . | TRBJ1-4 | TRBV6-6 | TGTGCCAGCAGTTACTCGACTACGGCTAATGAAAAACTGTTTTTT | CASSYSTTANEKLFF
. | TRBD1 | TRBJ2-7 | TRBV4-2 | TGTGCCAGCAGCCAGTTACGGGACAGGGCCTACGAGCAGTACTTC | CASSQLRDRAYEQYF
. | TRBD2 | TRBJ2-7 | TRBV6-5 | TGTGCCAGCAGCCCTCGTAGCGGGGCCTCCTACGAGCAGTACTTC | CASSPRSGASYEQYF
once | . | TRBJ2-3 | TRBV5-4 | TGTGCCAGCAGAAGGGAGGGCACAGATACGCAGTATTTT | CASRREGTDTQYF